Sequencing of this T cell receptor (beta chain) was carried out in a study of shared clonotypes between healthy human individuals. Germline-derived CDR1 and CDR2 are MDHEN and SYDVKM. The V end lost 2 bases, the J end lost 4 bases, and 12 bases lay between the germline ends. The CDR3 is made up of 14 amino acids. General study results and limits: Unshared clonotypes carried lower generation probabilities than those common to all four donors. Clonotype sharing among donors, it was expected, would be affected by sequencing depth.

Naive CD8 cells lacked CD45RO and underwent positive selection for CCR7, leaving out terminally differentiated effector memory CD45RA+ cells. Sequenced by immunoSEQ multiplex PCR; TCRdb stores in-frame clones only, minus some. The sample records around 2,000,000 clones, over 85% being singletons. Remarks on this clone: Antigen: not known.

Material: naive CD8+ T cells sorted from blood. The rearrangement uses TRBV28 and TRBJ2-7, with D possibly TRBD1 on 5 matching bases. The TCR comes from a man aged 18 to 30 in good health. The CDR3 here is CASSLMPQGYEQYF. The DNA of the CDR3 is TGTGCCAGCAGTTTAATGCCCCAGGGTTACGAGCAGTACTTC.